These 28 T cell receptor beta chains came from one sample sequenced in a study of cytomegalovirus exposure and HLA in healthy donors. 60 Vbeta and 13 Jbeta primers were used in PCR. Some clones are missing from TCRdb's copy, which holds only in-frame ones; the method was immunoSEQ multiplex PCR. The sample records roughly 130,000 clones, roughly 80% being singletons. The sequenced material came from PBMCs. Every receptor here comes from a man under 40 in good health and CMV-seronegative.

The table lists this clone with a count of one. This chain links TRBV2 with TRBJ1-2; unclear D gene. The CDR3 is made up of 14 amino acids. The ends were cut back, 0 bases at V and 4 bases at J, with 9 bases in the middle. Germline CDR1 and CDR2: SNHLY and FYNNEI. CDR3 region: CASSEAVASYGYTF. CDR3 nucleotide sequence: TGTGCCAGCAGTGAAGCTGTTGCGAGCTATGGCTACACCTTC. The full variable domain, with the rest looked up from reference TRBV2 and TRBJ1-2, is EPEVTQTPSHQVTQMGQEVILRCVPISNHLYFYWYRQILGQKVEFLVSFYNNEISEKSEIFDDQFSVERPDGSNFTLKIRSTKLEDSAMYFCASSEAVASYGYTFGSGTRLTVV.

The chain links TRBV7-9 to TRBJ2-7; tentative D call: TRBD1 (5 bases). Germline V gives CDR1 SEHNR, CDR2 FQNEAQ (reference sequence). Trimming left V 2 bases short and J 2 bases short, with 7 bases between. The CDR3 runs 13 residues. CDR3: CASSLRGPYEQYF. For the CDR3, the DNA is TGTGCCAGCAGCTTAAGGGGCCCCTACGAGCAGTACTTC. Using reference TRBV7-9 and TRBJ2-7 for the parts outside the CDR3, the full variable domain is DTGVSQNPRHKITKRGQNVTFRCDPISEHNRLYWYRQTLGQGPEFLTYFQNEAQLEKSRLLSDRFSAERPKGSFSTLEIQRTEQGDSAMYLCASSLRGPYEQYFGPGTRLTVT.

This rearrangement joins TRBV18 to TRBJ2-3, with D possibly TRBD1 on 5 matching bases. V was shortened by 4 bases and J by 1 base, with 12 bases between the two germline ends. The CDR3 length is 15 residues. Germline V gives CDR1 KGHSH, CDR2 LQKENI. CDR3 DNA: TGTGCCAGCTCACATGACAGACTTCGCACAGATACGCAGTATTTT. Translated, it gives CASSHDRLRTDTQYF.

The chain recombines TRBV18 with TRBJ2-5, with TRBD2 identical over 8 bases. The junction had 6 bases not matched to a gene; V was cut back by 4 bases and J by 5 bases. Germline CDR1 and CDR2: KGHSH and LQKENI. The CDR3 length is 14 residues. CDR3 sequence: CASSREPGGETQYF. CDR3 sequence (DNA): TGTGCCAGCTCACGAGAACCGGGAGGGGAGACCCAGTACTTC.

With respect to this clone: Other DNA sequences from this sample encode an identical CDR3 as well. V and J are TRBV28 and TRBJ2-3; 10 bases map to TRBD2. The junction had 9 bases not matched to a gene; V was cut back by 3 bases and J by 3 bases. The CDR3 runs to 17 residues. In germline, CDR1 is MDHEN, CDR2 SYDVKM. DNA of the CDR3: TGTGCCAGCAGTTTTCAGCGGGGGGGCCAGGGGACAGATACGCAGTATTTT. Encoded protein: CASSFQRGGQGTDTQYF. Looking up the rest from reference TRBV28 and TRBJ2-3 gives the full variable domain: DVKVTQSSRYLVKRTGEKVFLECVQDMDHENMFWYRQDPGLGLRLIYFSYDVKMKEKGDIPEGYSVSREKKERFSLILESASTNQTSMYLCASSFQRGGQGTDTQYFGPGTRLTVL.

This chain connects TRBV4-3 to TRBJ2-2, with D unclear. CDR3 length equals 15 residues. From germline, CDR1 is LGHNA and CDR2 YSLEER. Trimming left V 4 bases short and J 3 bases short, with 12 bases between. The CDR3 protein is CASSPTDTYTGELFF. The DNA of the CDR3 is TGCGCCAGCAGCCCAACAGATACTTACACCGGGGAGCTGTTTTTT.

The rearrangement joins TRBV14 to TRBJ2-7; TRBD2 matches at 11 bases. The CDR3 loop spans 17 amino acids. The V gene's germline CDR1 is SGHDN and CDR2 FVKESK. V trimming: 3 bases; J trimming: 2 bases; junction bases outside the gene matches: 9. CDR3 DNA sequence: TGTGCCAGCAGCCATCGCCTGACTAGCGGGAAGACCTACGAGCAGTACTTC. Encoded protein: CASSHRLTSGKTYEQYF.

This chain joins TRBV9 and TRBJ2-7; TRBD1 matches at 11 bases. CDR1 is SGDLS, CDR2 YYNGEE, per germline. Trimming at V came to 4 bases and at J to 5 bases, leaving 8 bases not matched to a gene. This CDR3 contains 15 residues. The CDR3 DNA reads TGTGCCAGCAGCCTAGGGACAGGGGGTACCCACGAGCAGTACTTC. This encodes CASSLGTGGTHEQYF.

This clone was observed a handful of times. The chain recombines TRBV11-3 with TRBJ2-1; tentatively, D is TRBD1 (7 bases). The CDR3 spans 15 residues. CDR1 SGHNT and CDR2 YENEEA come from the germline V gene. V lost 1 base and J 5 bases, leaving 12 bases between the germline ends. In DNA form, the CDR3 reads TGTGCCAGCAGCTTAGGCGGGACAGAGCACAATGAGCAGTTCTTC. Encoded protein: CASSLGGTEHNEQFF.

This sequence joins TRBV6-1 and TRBJ2-3; tentatively, D is TRBD2 (6 bases). Germline V gene sequence: CDR1 MNHNS, CDR2 SASEGT. The CDR3 runs to 13 residues. The V end lost 4 bases, the J end lost 7 bases, and 12 bases lay between the germline ends. The CDR3, as DNA: TGTGCCAGCAGTGGTACTAGCAGGTATACGCAGTATTTT. This codes for CASSGTSRYTQYF.

This clone appeared once. V gene TRBV5-1 combines with J gene TRBJ2-2; the match to TRBD1 covers 9 bases. This CDR3 contains 16 residues. V trimming: 3 bases; J trimming: 5 bases; junction bases outside the gene matches: 8. The germline gives CDR1 SGHRS, CDR2 YFSETQ. The CDR3 bases are TGCGCCAGCAGCTACCCACAGGGGGCAACAACCGGGGAGCTGTTTTTT. Amino acid sequence: CASSYPQGATTGELFF.

The V gene is TRBV7-2, the J gene TRBJ1-2; 7 bases align to TRBD1. CDR3 length: 15 amino acids. The germline gives CDR1 SGHTA, CDR2 FQGNSA. With 7 bases clipped from V and 4 bases from J, the junction kept 12 bases outside the gene matches. The CDR3 sequence: CASKLRATGIYGYTF. In DNA, the CDR3 is TGTGCCAGCAAATTACGAGCGACAGGGATCTATGGCTACACCTTC.

The rearrangement uses TRBV27 and TRBJ2-5; 7 bases agree with TRBD1. J lost 11 bases, V lost 8 bases, and 20 bases had no gene match. Per the germline V gene, CDR1 is MNHEY and CDR2 is SMNVEV (reference sequence). This CDR3 spans 15 amino acids. CDR3 nucleotides: TGTGCCAGCGGACTCCCCGGGACAGAGGTCAGAGAGCAGTACTTC. Protein sequence: CASGLPGTEVREQYF.

The J gene is TRBJ2-3, the V gene TRBV9; D gene uncertain. Trimming left V 4 bases short and J 6 bases short, with 9 bases between. This CDR3 region has 12 residues. Germline lookup yields CDR1 SGDLS and CDR2 YYNGEE. The CDR3 protein is CASSLPPDTQYF. In DNA, the CDR3 is TGTGCCAGCAGCCTCCCCCCGGATACGCAGTATTTT.

In this sample, this clone turned up a few times. V is TRBV27 and J is TRBJ2-5; 7 nucleotides match TRBD1. Germline CDR1 reads MNHEY; CDR2 reads SMNVEV (reference sequence). Unmatched junction bases numbered 15, after V lost 5 bases and J lost 3 bases. This CDR3 has 17 residues. CDR3 in DNA: TGTGCCAGCAGTCCCCTGGACAGGCGGAGTGTGAAAGAGACCCAGTACTTC. Translating gives CASSPLDRRSVKETQYF.

The CDR3 DNA reads TGTGCCAGCAGCAGCGCGGGGCAGGGGGCCTACGAGCAGTACTTC. Translated, it gives CASSSAGQGAYEQYF. The chain has TRBV7-6 and TRBJ2-5, with D possibly being TRBD1 (7 bases). The J call may be faulty, since TRBJ2-7 better matches the DNA end. This CDR3 has 15 residues. CDR1 is SGHVS and CDR2 is FNYEAQ in the germline V gene.

The genes are TRBV6-1 and TRBJ1-5, with 11 bases aligning to TRBD1. The CDR3 sequence is 16 residues long. V was clipped by 2 bases and J by 5 bases; unmatched bases: 5. The germline V gene encodes CDR1 MNHNS and CDR2 SASEGT. CDR3 nucleotides: TGTGCCAGCAGTGAACCTGGACAGGGGGCAGATCAGCCCCAGCATTTT. It yields the protein CASSEPGQGADQPQHF.

V and J are TRBV5-4 and TRBJ1-5, with TRBD1 matching 7 bases. Germline CDR1 is SGHNT and CDR2 is YYREEE (reference sequence). V was pared by 2 bases and J by 7 bases, with 12 bases of the junction left unmatched. CDR3 length equals 16 residues. The CDR3 DNA sequence: TGTGCCAGCAGCTTAATTAAGGGGGCTGGAAAGCAGCCCCAGCATTTT. Amino acids: CASSLIKGAGKQPQHF.

CDR3 residues: CASSLLTGEAFF. The CDR3 DNA reads TGTGCCAGCAGTCTACTCACAGGGGAAGCTTTCTTT. The chain is built from TRBV6-1 and TRBJ1-1; TRBD1 is a possible D gene (6 bases). Trimming took 5 bases from V and 8 from J, leaving 12 bases between them. CDR3 length: 12 amino acids. Germline-derived CDR1 and CDR2 are MNHNS and SASEGT.

The rearrangement uses TRBV6-5 and TRBJ1-1, with D possibly matching TRBD1 (5 bases). The CDR3 consists of 13 residues. Germline V CDR1 and CDR2: MNHEY, SVGAGI. Trimming removed 6 bases from V and 10 bases from J, with 18 bases in between. For the CDR3, the DNA is TGTGCCAGCAGCCTAAGGAGGGGCCCTCGAGCTTTCTTT. Its protein product is CASSLRRGPRAFF.

This clone was found once. The chain recombines TRBV28 with TRBJ1-6, with 8 nucleotides matching TRBD1. Trimming removed 2 bases from V and 9 bases from J; junction bases left unmatched: 9. The CDR3 is 16 residues long. CDR1 and CDR2 (germline): MDHEN, SYDVKM. The CDR3 protein is CASSLPGAGGSSPLHF. CDR3 in DNA: TGTGCCAGCAGTTTACCGGGGGCAGGGGGCTCTTCACCCCTCCACTTT.

V and J are TRBV15 and TRBJ2-3, with TRBD2 identical over 13 bases. The CDR3 contains 14 residues. V dropped 9 bases and J dropped 8; count of bases not matched to a gene: 8. CDR1 and CDR2 from the germline V gene are LNHNV and YYDKDF (reference sequence). CDR3 region: CATHSGTSGATQYF. The CDR3 bases are TGTGCCACTCACAGCGGGACTAGCGGGGCTACGCAGTATTTT.

V usage is TRBV28 and J usage is TRBJ2-1, with 7 positions matching TRBD2. The CDR3 has 14 amino acids. Trimming took 10 bases from V and 5 from J; bases not matched to a gene: 11. From germline, CDR1 is MDHEN and CDR2 SYDVKM. CDR3 region: CATRGSPIDNEQFF. CDR3 sequence (DNA): TGTGCCACGCGGGGGAGCCCTATCGACAATGAGCAGTTCTTC.

This chain links TRBV7-9 with TRBJ2-1; 10 nucleotides line up with TRBD1. The CDR3 runs 15 residues. Per the germline V gene, CDR1 is SEHNR and CDR2 is FQNEAQ (reference sequence). Trimming took 8 bases from V and 6 from J; bases not matched to a gene: 10. CDR3 sequence: CASAPWDRGGNEQFF. DNA of the CDR3: TGTGCCAGCGCCCCTTGGGACAGGGGTGGCAATGAGCAGTTCTTC. Together with reference TRBV7-9 and TRBJ2-1, the CDR3 gives the full variable domain: DTGVSQNPRHKITKRGQNVTFRCDPISEHNRLYWYRQTLGQGPEFLTYFQNEAQLEKSRLLSDRFSAERPKGSFSTLEIQRTEQGDSAMYLCASAPWDRGGNEQFFGPGTRLTVL.

The chain has TRBV10-1 and TRBJ2-5, with 8 bases that match TRBD1. V shed 5 bases and J 2 bases; nucleotides not matched to a gene: 4. This CDR3 spans 14 amino acids. Per the germline V gene, CDR1 is WNHNN and CDR2 is SYGVQD (reference sequence). CDR3 in amino acids: CASSQGAEQETQYF. CDR3 coding DNA: TGCGCCAGCAGTCAGGGGGCTGAACAAGAGACCCAGTACTTC.

The V gene is TRBV7-2, the J gene TRBJ2-3; 9 bases are shared with TRBD2. V was clipped by 5 bases and J by 5 bases; unmatched bases: 5. The germline CDR1 and CDR2 sequences are SGHTA and FQGNSA. The CDR3 spans 14 residues. The CDR3 loop is CASSSSRGGDTQYF. The CDR3 DNA is TGTGCCAGCAGCAGCTCGCGGGGGGGAGATACGCAGTATTTT.

This chain uses TRBV13 with TRBJ2-4; 7 bases fit TRBD2. The V and J ends lost 5 bases and 12 bases, in that order; junction bases with no gene match: 10. This CDR3 comprises 13 residues. The germline CDR1 and CDR2 sequences are PRHDT and FYEKMQ (reference sequence). As DNA, the CDR3 is TGTGCCAGCAGCCAACGCCACAAGCGGGGTCAGTACTTC. It translates to CASSQRHKRGQYF.

This chain connects TRBV5-1 to TRBJ2-1; D is possibly TRBD2 (6 bases). V lost 0 bases to trimming and J lost 8 bases, with 12 bases between them. The CDR3 is made up of 14 amino acids. From germline, CDR1 is SGHRS and CDR2 YFSETQ. The CDR3 loop reads CASSLGGVADEQFF. DNA of the CDR3: TGCGCCAGCAGCTTGGGGGGGGTAGCTGATGAGCAGTTCTTC.